This TCR beta chain comes out of a study of HIV-infected patients and healthy controls. The CDR3 loop spans 14 amino acids. Deletions cut 1 base from V and 4 bases from J, with 10 bases between. Germline V gene data show CDR1 as MDHEN and CDR2 as SYDVKM. Reverse transcription used 500 to 550 ng RNA and constant-region primers for alpha and beta. Each of the alpha and beta chains got its own library through chain-specific third strand synthesis with indices. TCRdb reprocessed the 5' RACE reads with MiXCR, giving one entry per CDR3 protein. The sample includes tens of thousands of distinct CDR3 sequences, roughly 7.9% of them seen just once. Points from the study as a whole: Slight age and sex differences between study cohorts did not explain the diversity differences. Healthy controls carried many MAIT alpha-chain CDR3s, while HIV+ repertoires had few. With just sixteen HIV-infected individuals processed, the findings' generality was considered strongly limited.

Of note for this clonotype: Its antigen remains unknown.

Whole blood was used without fractionation, so all unsorted peripheral T cells were included. The RNA source was a roughly 2.3 ml peripheral blood draw. The chain is built from TRBV28 and TRBJ1-1, with D perhaps TRBD1 (5 bases). Material for sequencing was blood. The clonotype comes from an adult in good health. As DNA, the CDR3 is TGTGCCAGCAGTTTATTCCCAGGGACCACTGAAGCTTTCTTT. Its translation is CASSLFPGTTEAFF.